This T cell receptor (beta chain) was retrieved from a study of a mutant IDH1 vaccine in newly diagnosed glioma. In the study overall: In weeks 1, 3, 5, 7, 11, 15, 19 and 23, patients were vaccinated. Vaccination followed radiotherapy alone by 4-6 weeks, or accompanied temozolomide cycles. Most had both radiotherapy and temozolomide beforehand; others had only one.

Specified time point: week 23, last vaccination. In every dose of vaccine, 300 ug of mutant IDH1 20-mer peptide was given alongside topical imiquimod. Profiling relied on immunoSEQ multiplex PCR, and the TCRdb table lists in-frame clones only, not all of them. The profile shows 60,000 or so clones, about 88% of them singletons. This clone was detected once. Its antigen remains unknown. Sample: PBMCs, taken from a glioma patient whose treatment included an IDH1 peptide vaccine. The sequence derives from a man aged 25-45 years with glioma.

CDR3 sequence (DNA): TGTGCCAGCAGCTTAGGTTGGCAAAAATACAATGAGCAGTTCTTC. Amino acid sequence: CASSLGWQKYNEQFF. The V call is TRBV7-9, the J call TRBJ2-1; D not certain. The V gene's germline CDR1 is SEHNR and CDR2 FQNEAQ (reference sequence). Trimming took off 1 base at V and 4 bases at J, with 11 bases between the two ends. There are 15 residues in the CDR3.